The 24 T cell receptor beta chains given below trace back to one sample, sequenced in a study of T cells expressing NK-cell markers (dated by TCRdb to about 2020). Libraries were made using 5' RACE. The listed sequencing device is Illumina HiSeq 2000. TCRdb reprocessed the reads, reporting each CDR3 protein sequence once and no DNA. The table of this sample itemizes 440,000 or so distinct CDR3 sequences. Less than 7.5% of the sample is held by the ten biggest clonotypes. The source material was blood T cells: a sorted CD56 or NKG2C T cell subset, CD4+ or CD8+ T cells, or bulk PBMC T cells (not recorded which). The receptors shown here come from a woman aged 18-70 years in good health.

The chain couples TRBV30 to TRBJ2-2; without DNA, the TCRdb call of TRBD1 cannot be checked. The germline V gene encodes CDR1 GTSNPN and CDR2 SVGIG (reference sequence). The CDR3 consists of 14 residues. CDR3 residues: CASPLQTNTGELFF.

The rearrangement joins TRBV29-1 to TRBJ2-3; the D gene TCRdb calls, TRBD1, cannot be checked with no DNA. Germline CDR1 reads SQVTM; CDR2 reads ANQGSEA. CDR3 length: 17 amino acids. CDR3 protein: CSVEEDRPLGSTDTQYF.

This chain joins TRBV6-1 and TRBJ1-1. Per the germline V gene, CDR1 is MNHNS and CDR2 is SASEGT. The CDR3 is 12 residues long. The chain's CDR3 is CASRKGNTEAFF.

The chain joins TRBV7-9 to TRBJ2-7; TCRdb calls TRBD1, which cannot be checked without DNA. CDR1 and CDR2 from the germline V gene are SEHNR and FQNEAQ (reference sequence). This CDR3 is 14 amino acids long. CDR3 loop: CASSGTALGYEQYF.

The V gene is TRBV7-6, the J gene TRBJ1-1; the D call of TRBD1 rests on TCRdb alone, since no DNA is present to check it. The CDR3 has 15 residues. Germline-derived CDR1 and CDR2 are SGHVS and FNYEAQ. The CDR3 sequence: CASSLDGGRDTEAFF.

The chain uses TRBV28 and TRBJ1-2. This CDR3 has 13 residues. Germline V gives CDR1 MDHEN, CDR2 SYDVKM. The CDR3 spells CASSSTSGLQDTF.

This rearrangement joins TRBV6-2 or TRBV6-3 to TRBJ2-2; TCRdb indicates TRBD1, and absent DNA this call remains unverified. The CDR3 loop spans 15 amino acids. Germline-derived CDR1 and CDR2 are MNHEY and SVGEGT. CDR3 sequence reads: CASRRPPVNTGELFF.

The J gene is TRBJ2-1, the V gene TRBV3-1; TCRdb returns TRBD2, unconfirmable since there is no DNA. Germline V gives CDR1 LGHDT, CDR2 YNNKEL (reference sequence). This CDR3 is built from 16 residues. CDR3 loop: CASSQKTSGNYNEQFF.

This sequence joins TRBV12-5 and TRBJ1-5. Germline assignment: CDR1 LGHNT and CDR2 FRNRAP. This CDR3 has 14 residues. The CDR3 sequence: CASGYSAIDQPQHF. Combining the CDR3 with reference TRBV12-5 and TRBJ1-5 gives the whole variable domain DARVTQTPRHKVTEMGQEVTMRCQPILGHNTVFWYRQTMMQGLELLAYFRNRAPLDDSGMPKDRFSAEMPDATLATLKIQPSEPRDSAVYFCASGYSAIDQPQHFGDGTRLSIL.

The genes are TRBV10-2 and TRBJ2-5; TCRdb designates TRBD2, a call that cannot be tested without DNA. CDR1 is WSHSY, CDR2 SAAADI, per germline. The CDR3 totals 15 residues. CDR3 in amino acids: CASSEASGIQETQYF.

The rearrangement links TRBV5-1 to TRBJ2-1; the D call from TCRdb, TRBD1, cannot be confirmed without DNA. From germline, CDR1 is SGHRS and CDR2 YFSETQ. CDR3 size: 11 residues. CDR3 amino acids: CASSARGEQFF.

This chain uses TRBV5-1 with TRBJ2-1. Germline CDR1 SGHRS, CDR2 YFSETQ. The CDR3 runs to 15 residues. The CDR3 protein is CASSLTPDLYNEQFF.

The chain is built from TRBV4-1 and TRBJ1-2. CDR1 and CDR2 from the germline V gene are MGHRA and YSYEKL. The CDR3 is 17 residues long. This chain's CDR3 is CASSQPTTAAVHYGYTF.

The CDR3 sequence is CASSYGVKDTQYF. The chain is built from TRBV27 and TRBJ2-3. The CDR3 runs 13 residues. CDR1 is MNHEY, CDR2 SMNVEV, per germline (reference sequence).

V and J are TRBV7-8 and TRBJ2-2. The germline gives CDR1 SGHVS, CDR2 FQNEAQ. This CDR3 contains 16 residues. The CDR3 loop reads CASSPRTTTNTGELFF.

This chain links TRBV29-1 with TRBJ2-1; TCRdb picks TRBD2, but there is no DNA to check that call. Germline CDR1 reads SQVTM; CDR2 reads ANQGSEA. This CDR3 has 17 amino acids. This CDR3 reads CSVDRLASGINDNEQFF.

CDR3 amino acids: CASRIQGYEAFF. The chain combines TRBV5-1 with TRBJ1-1; TCRdb indicates TRBD1, and absent DNA this call remains unverified. The CDR3 extends over 12 amino acids. Germline-derived CDR1 and CDR2 are SGHRS and YFSETQ.

The gene calls are TRBV4-3 and TRBJ1-1. There are 15 residues in the CDR3. Germline V gene data show CDR1 as LGHNA and CDR2 as YSLEER. The CDR3 is CASSQDRATRAEAFF.

J is TRBJ2-5 and V is TRBV7-3; TCRdb picks TRBD2, but there is no DNA to check that call. The germline CDR1 and CDR2 sequences are SGHTA and FQGTGA. CDR3 length: 13 residues. The CDR3 is CASSLRRGETQYF.

The chain's CDR3 is CASSQEGRGGEDEAFF. V usage is TRBV4-2 and J usage is TRBJ1-1. CDR1 and CDR2 from the germline V gene are LGHNA and YNFKEQ. The CDR3 has 16 amino acids.

The chain links TRBV5-1 to TRBJ1-1; TCRdb names TRBD1, which stays unverified in the absence of DNA. The CDR3 is made up of 15 amino acids. Germline lookup yields CDR1 SGHRS and CDR2 YFSETQ. This CDR3 reads CASSLGGTGETEAFF. Supplemented by reference TRBV5-1 and TRBJ1-1, the full variable domain reads KAGVTQTPRYLIKTRGQQVTLSCSPISGHRSVSWYQQTPGQGLQFLFEYFSETQRNKGNFPGRFSGRQFSNSRSEMNVSTLELGDSALYLCASSLGGTGETEAFFGQGTRLTVV.

J is TRBJ1-5 and V is TRBV12-3 or TRBV12-4; the TRBD1 assignment by TCRdb is unverifiable without DNA. The CDR3 runs 18 residues. The CDR3 is CASSAGTGGSYSNQPQHF.

This rearrangement joins TRBV18 to TRBJ1-1. The length of the CDR3 is 15 residues. Per the germline V gene, CDR1 is KGHSH and CDR2 is LQKENI. CDR3 sequence reads: CASSPSTLRVTEAFF. Complete variable domain (other parts from reference TRBV18 and TRBJ1-1): NAGVMQNPRHLVRRRGQEARLRCSPMKGHSHVYWYRQLPEEGLKFMVYLQKENIIDESGMPKERFSAEFPKEGPSILRIQQVVRGDSAAYFCASSPSTLRVTEAFFGQGTRLTVV.

The V and J genes are TRBV3-1 and TRBJ1-2. This CDR3 has 13 residues. The germline V gene encodes CDR1 LGHDT and CDR2 YNNKEL (reference sequence). CDR3 in amino acids: CASSQGGIYGYTF.